A single sample is the source of the 2 T cell receptor beta chains below, sequenced in a study of response to subunit inactivated influenza vaccine. MiXCR was run by TCRdb on the RT-PCR reads, yielding one entry per CDR3 protein. The sample lists fewer than 600,000 distinct CDR3 sequences; around 7.7% were seen once. The material sequenced was PBMCs from blood, taken 23 to 25 months after vaccination. The receptors were gathered from a man aged 50 to 69 who received an inactivated influenza vaccine.

This clonotype was found many times. The chain is built from TRBV12-3 or TRBV12-4 and TRBJ2-3; TRBD2 aligns across 8 bases. V lost 7 bases and J lost 0; bases outside the gene matches: 6. CDR3 size: 15 residues. The CDR3 region is CASTRKRGSTDTQYF. The CDR3, as DNA: TGTGCCAGCACCCGAAAGCGGGGGAGCACAGATACGCAGTATTTT.

Comment on this clonotype: One end of the junction varies from germline; a read error may be responsible. The rearrangement joins TRBV7-2 to TRBJ2-1; TRBD2 aligns across 13 bases. This CDR3 is 15 amino acids long. CDR1 is SGHTA and CDR2 is FQGNSA in the germline V gene. CDR3: CASRLGLAGVNEQFF. DNA for the CDR3: TGTGCCAGCAGGTTAGGACTAGCGGGAGTAAATGAGCAGTTCTTC.